A single sample is the source of the 10 T cell receptor beta chains below, sequenced in a study of blood T cell repertoires in COVID-19. Libraries were prepared by immunoSEQ multiplex PCR; TCRdb keeps only in-frame clonotypes and omits some of them. The table shows approximately 300,000 clones, with around four fifths occurring only once. Sequenced sample: peripheral blood. These receptors all come from a woman between 50 and 59 years old with active or convalescent COVID-19.

V usage is TRBV29-1 and J usage is TRBJ1-2; 9 nucleotides agree with TRBD1. Germline V lookup: CDR1 SQVTM, CDR2 ANQGSEA. Germline trimming cut 6 bases from V and 12 bases from J; bases unmatched to any gene: 11. The CDR3 extends over 12 amino acids. CDR3 region: CSVPDRGKGHTF. CDR3 in DNA: TGCAGCGTACCGGACAGGGGAAAGGGCCACACCTTC.

The rearrangement links TRBV19 to TRBJ2-1; 10 bases line up with TRBD2. Per germline, CDR1 LNHDA and CDR2 SQIVND (reference sequence). The CDR3 totals 12 residues. With 7 bases clipped from V and 9 bases from J, the junction kept 3 bases outside the gene matches. The CDR3 loop is CASKPSGSEQFF. CDR3 nucleotide sequence: TGTGCCAGTAAGCCTAGCGGGAGTGAGCAGTTCTTC.

V and J are TRBV2 and TRBJ1-4; D uncertain. The CDR3 length is 15 residues. Germline loops: CDR1 SNHLY, CDR2 FYNNEI. V shed 7 bases and J shed 0 bases, with 12 bases lying between them. Written as DNA, the CDR3 is TGTGCCAGCACTTCTTCCCAGGCAACTAATGAAAAACTGTTTTTT. Translation: CASTSSQATNEKLFF.

The chain links TRBV18 to TRBJ1-3; a weak D match, TRBD1 (6 bases). Between the trimmed V and J ends, which lost 4 bases and 7 bases, there was a span of 14 bases. The CDR3 spans 14 residues. The germline V gene encodes CDR1 KGHSH and CDR2 LQKENI. The CDR3 region is CASSHGQPGNTIYF. CDR3 bases: TGTGCCAGCTCACACGGACAGCCGGGGAACACCATATATTTT.

The genes are TRBV7-9 and TRBJ1-2; TRBD1 agrees at 11 bases. CDR1 is SEHNR, CDR2 FQNEAQ, per germline (reference sequence). V lost 1 base to trimming and J lost 8 bases; unmatched junction nucleotides: 9. The CDR3 extends over 16 amino acids. The CDR3 DNA is TGTGCCAGCAGCTTAGAACGGACAGGGGGCGCTTGGGGCTACACCTTC. Residues: CASSLERTGGAWGYTF.

The CDR3 loop reads CAISESVGYTF. CDR3 sequence (DNA): TGTGCCATCAGTGAGTCTGTAGGCTACACCTTC. The rearrangement links TRBV10-3 to TRBJ1-2; no clear D gene. The CDR3 is 11 residues long. Germline CDR1 ENHRY, CDR2 SYGVKD. Trimming took 0 bases from V and 8 from J, leaving 4 bases between them.

The V call is TRBV6-1, the J call TRBJ2-7; D is uncertain. The CDR3 is made up of 16 amino acids. The ends were cut back, 4 bases at V and 3 bases at J, with 19 bases in the middle. Per germline, CDR1 MNHNS and CDR2 SASEGT. The CDR3 DNA is TGTGCCAGCAGTGTAGGCGGCTCACTAAACGTCTACGAGCAGTACTTC. This translates into CASSVGGSLNVYEQYF.

The chain has TRBV15 and TRBJ2-3; a possible D gene is TRBD2 (6 bases). Germline CDR1 LNHNV, CDR2 YYDKDF (reference sequence). Trimming cost V 1 base and J 5 bases, with 10 bases left between them. The CDR3 loop spans 14 amino acids. The CDR3 nucleotides read TGTGCCACCAGCAGAGTGCTGGGGGGAGATACGCAGTATTTT. It encodes CATSRVLGGDTQYF.

This sequence joins TRBV5-1 and TRBJ1-2, with 8 bases that match TRBD1. J lost 6 bases, V lost 4 bases, and 8 bases had no gene match. Germline values: CDR1 SGHRS, CDR2 YFSETQ. This CDR3 contains 14 residues. Written as DNA, the CDR3 is TGCGCCAGCAGCCGACAGGGGACCTCCGATGGCTACACCTTC. Amino acid sequence: CASSRQGTSDGYTF.

The chain recombines TRBV18 with TRBJ1-1; a weak D match, TRBD1 (5 bases). This CDR3 comprises 14 residues. V was cut by 4 bases and J by 0 bases, with 9 bases left in between. Germline V gene lookup returns CDR1 KGHSH and CDR2 LQKENI. CDR3: CASSQGIMNTEAFF. The CDR3 coding sequence is TGTGCCAGCTCACAGGGGATTATGAACACTGAAGCTTTCTTT.